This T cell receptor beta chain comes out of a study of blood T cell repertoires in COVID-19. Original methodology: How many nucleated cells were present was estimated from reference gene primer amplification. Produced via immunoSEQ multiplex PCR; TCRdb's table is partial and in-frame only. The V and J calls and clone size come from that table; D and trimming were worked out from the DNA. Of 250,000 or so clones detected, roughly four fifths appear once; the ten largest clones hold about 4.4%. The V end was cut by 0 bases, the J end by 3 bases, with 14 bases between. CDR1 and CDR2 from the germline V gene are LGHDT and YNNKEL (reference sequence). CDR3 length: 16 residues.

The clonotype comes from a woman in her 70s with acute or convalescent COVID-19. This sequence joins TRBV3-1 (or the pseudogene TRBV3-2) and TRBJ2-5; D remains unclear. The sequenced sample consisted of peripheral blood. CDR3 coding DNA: TGTGCCAGCAGCCAAGATAGAGGCGGAGCAAAAGAGACCCAGTACTTC. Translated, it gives CASSQDRGGAKETQYF.